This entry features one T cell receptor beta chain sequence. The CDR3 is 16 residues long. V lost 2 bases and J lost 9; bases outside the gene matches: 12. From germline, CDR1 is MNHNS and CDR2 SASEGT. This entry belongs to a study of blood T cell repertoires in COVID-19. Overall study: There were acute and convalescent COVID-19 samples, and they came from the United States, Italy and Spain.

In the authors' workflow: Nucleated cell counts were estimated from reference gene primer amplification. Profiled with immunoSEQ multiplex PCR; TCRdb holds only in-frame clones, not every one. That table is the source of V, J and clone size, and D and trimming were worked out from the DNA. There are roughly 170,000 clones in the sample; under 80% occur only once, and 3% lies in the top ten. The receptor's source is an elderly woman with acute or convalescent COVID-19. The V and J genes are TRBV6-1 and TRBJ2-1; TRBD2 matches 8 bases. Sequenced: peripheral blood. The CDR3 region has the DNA TGTGCCAGCAGTGAAACAGCGGGAGTTTTGTACGGTGAGCAGTTCTTC. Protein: CASSETAGVLYGEQFF.